The T cell receptor beta chain under discussion was sequenced for a study of CD4 T cells in relation to SARS-CoV-2 and coronaviruses. Trimming removed 4 bases at V and 4 bases at J, with 12 bases between. Germline assignment: CDR1 ENHRY and CDR2 SYGVKD. The CDR3 sequence is 14 residues long. Produced via immunoSEQ multiplex PCR; TCRdb's table is partial and in-frame only. The data contain roughly 30,000 clones, over 65% of them singletons. This clone was seen only a few times. Its matching antigen is unknown. Before the COVID-19 pandemic, during about 2010-2018, CD4+ T cells were taken from unexposed donors. The cells were cultured for about ten days before CD4+ T cells were isolated.

Sequencing used CD4+ T cells from PBMCs, cultured in vitro. The sequence came from a human donor in good health. The chain employs TRBV10-3 and TRBJ2-3; D may be TRBD2 (6 bases). DNA for the CDR3: TGTGCCATCAGTGCCCCCAGGGAGGCAGATACGCAGTATTTT. Amino acid sequence: CAISAPREADTQYF.